This T cell receptor beta chain emerged from a study of T cells after yellow fever vaccination. Overall study: When fractions had low cell numbers, they were prepared with SMART-Seq v4 Ultra Low Input.

This clonotype turned up a few times. Its antigen is unknown. MiXCR was run by TCRdb on the 5' RACE reads, yielding one entry per CDR3 protein. The table lists some 300,000 distinct CDR3 sequences, about 11% of them singletons. General study results and limits: Abundant bulk-derived clonotypes could contaminate FACS-sorted repertoires. Booster sampling recovered most clones from primary vaccination (around 97% CD4, around 88% CD8). The secondary T-cell response peaked on day 5, not day 15, but was weaker.

Germline V gene lookup returns CDR1 DFQATT and CDR2 SNEGSKA (reference sequence). V shed 6 bases and J shed 0 bases, with 9 bases lying between them. The CDR3 has 14 amino acids. V usage is TRBV20-1 and J usage is TRBJ1-6; D unresolved. The clonotype was recovered from a man younger than 35 who received the YFV17D yellow fever vaccine. Sequencing was performed on CD4+ T cells sorted from PBMCs, taken 45 days after the yellow fever booster vaccination. The CDR3: CSAGSFSYNSPLHF. The CDR3 region has the DNA TGCAGTGCGGGGAGCTTCTCCTATAATTCACCCCTCCACTTT.